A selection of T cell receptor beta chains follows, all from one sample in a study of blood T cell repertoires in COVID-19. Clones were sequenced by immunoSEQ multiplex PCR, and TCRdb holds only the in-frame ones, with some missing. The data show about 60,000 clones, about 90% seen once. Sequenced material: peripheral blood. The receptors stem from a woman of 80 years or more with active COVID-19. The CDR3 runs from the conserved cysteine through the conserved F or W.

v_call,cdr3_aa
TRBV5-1,CASRRDNGEKLFF
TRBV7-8,CASSLVQGWGQPQHF
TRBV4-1,CASSQVSSEKQYF
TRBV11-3,CASSRGTGTYNEQFF
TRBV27,CASSSWTSGGTGELFF
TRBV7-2,CASSPQTGGASNEQFF
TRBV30,CASSSGGHEQYF
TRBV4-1,CASSQEDRGDYEQYF
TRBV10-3,CATTPGGYSYNEQFF
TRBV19,CASSIVGATYGYTF
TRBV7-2,CASSLVGGSQETQYF
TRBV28,CASSLFGTEQYF
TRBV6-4,CASRARVATDTQYF
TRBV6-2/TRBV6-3,CASSYAGGQGDTQYF
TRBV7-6,CASSQTSGGAPAGELFF
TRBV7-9,CASSLGVGQPQHF
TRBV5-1,CASSLGQSVYGYTF
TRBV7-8,CASSLDRAGYTF
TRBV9,CASTQGLLTDTQYF
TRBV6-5,CASSYGLSSEQYF
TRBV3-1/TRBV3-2,CASSHRQLLWLDGYTF
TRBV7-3,CASSFNSGSPLHF
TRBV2,CASSGQGASYEQYF
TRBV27,CATSSRRTANSPLHF
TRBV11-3,CASSHLLGSPLHF
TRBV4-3,CASSQEWRGGTETQYF
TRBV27,CASSPGGRGNQPQHF
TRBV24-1,CATSRQGITETQYF
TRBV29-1,CSVVEFSGANVLTF
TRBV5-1,CASSLQGVAVTEQFF
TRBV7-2,CASSLALSGITGELFF
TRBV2,CASRPGTGENSPLHF
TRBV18,CASSPYQGAEGAFF
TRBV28,CASSRGPHGSYNSPLHF
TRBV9,CASSGPGTGPGNTIYF
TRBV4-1,CASRSTGDRSYEQYF
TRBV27,CASRLRGAFGTDTQYF
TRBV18,CASSRQGARSYNEQFF
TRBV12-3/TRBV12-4,CASSFRGANTQYF
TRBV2,CASSAQGRYYGYTF
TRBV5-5,CASSVVAGGSSGANVLTF
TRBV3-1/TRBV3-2,CASSPSVHGTEPLATNEKLFF
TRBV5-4,CASSSGGSYNEQFF
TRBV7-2,CASSSSVETQYF
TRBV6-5,CASRGLGQGRTQYF
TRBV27,CASSLLGAEVDYTF
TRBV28,CASSLGQDNSPLHF
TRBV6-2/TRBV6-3,CASSGDRVSTGELFF